The clone carrying this TCR beta chain was recorded once. What it binds is unknown. TCRdb keeps only in-frame clones here, not all; method: immunoSEQ multiplex PCR. The sample yields roughly 380,000 clones, about 91% seen once. The record originates from a study of Ad26.COV2.S vaccination and SARS-CoV-2 variants. Study-level results: The analyses of TCR breadth and depth may have understated the size of total T cell responses. After vaccination, substantial breadth of spike-specific CD8+ and CD4+ responses was reported. Placebo recipients had lower spike-specific TCR breadth than vaccine recipients. Recipients of either vaccine or placebo displayed similar breadth of non-spike TCRs.

Germline V gives CDR1 MNHEY, CDR2 SVGAGI. The CDR3 runs 14 residues. With 8 bases removed from V and 4 bases from J, the gap between germline ends came to 18 bases. The TCR sequence derives from a human donor who had recovered from COVID-19. The chain recombines TRBV6-5 with TRBJ2-7; a possible D gene is TRBD2 (6 bases). The sample in question was peripheral blood, obtained after recovery from COVID-19. The CDR3 region is CASRRGSRGYEQYF. Written as DNA, the CDR3 is TGTGCCAGCCGCCGGGGGTCCCGAGGATACGAGCAGTACTTC.